These 18 T cell receptor beta chains share one sample of origin, sequenced in a study of blood T cell repertoires in COVID-19 (dated by TCRdb to 2020 to 2021). The library was prepared using the immunoSEQ multiplex PCR assay. The table was pulled from immuneACCESS by TCRdb, which kept in-frame rearrangements only. Such tables lose some clones; where checked, under half of the loss comes from unresolved V genes, and the rest has no known cause. This sample has about 88,000 clones in its table, and about 85% of those were observed once. The ten largest clonotypes hold roughly 14% of the sample. Sequenced sample: peripheral blood. The receptors stem from a male donor with acute or convalescent COVID-19.

The chain joins TRBV2 to TRBJ2-7, with D tentatively TRBD2 (5 bases). The CDR3 length is 15 residues. Trimming cost V 6 bases and J 3 bases, with 18 bases left between them. CDR1 SNHLY and CDR2 FYNNEI come from the germline V gene. The CDR3 protein is CASRDSSRTNYEQYF. The CDR3 region has the DNA TGTGCCAGCAGGGACTCCTCGAGGACCAACTACGAGCAGTACTTC.

This rearrangement joins TRBV18 to TRBJ1-6, with 9 bases identical to TRBD1. Trimming took 3 bases from V and 6 from J; bases not matched to a gene: 6. CDR1 and CDR2 from the germline V gene are KGHSH and LQKENI. The CDR3 has 16 residues. The CDR3: CASSPQTGGGNSPLHF. In nucleotides, the CDR3 is TGTGCCAGCTCACCGCAGACAGGGGGTGGTAATTCACCCCTCCACTTT.

The chain recombines TRBV19 with TRBJ1-1; 7 nucleotides agree with TRBD1. CDR1 and CDR2 from the germline V gene are LNHDA and SQIVND (reference sequence). Trimming cost V 9 bases and J 4 bases; bases outside gene matches: 5. The CDR3 covers 12 residues. The CDR3 sequence: CASQDRVTEAFF. DNA for the CDR3: TGTGCCAGCCAAGACAGGGTCACTGAAGCTTTCTTT.

The chain employs TRBV29-1 and TRBJ1-1; TRBD1 aligns across 10 bases. Germline CDR1 SQVTM, CDR2 ANQGSEA. This CDR3 region has 14 residues. V lost 3 bases, J lost 1 base, and 2 bases stayed unmatched. CDR3 loop: CSVDRTGGNTEAFF. The CDR3, as DNA: TGCAGCGTTGATCGGACAGGGGGGAACACTGAAGCTTTCTTT.

The chain employs TRBV5-6 and TRBJ1-2; D might be TRBD1 (6 bases). Germline V lookup: CDR1 SGHDT, CDR2 YYEEEE. This CDR3 is built from 15 residues. The ends were cut back, 4 bases at V and 4 bases at J, with 17 bases in the middle. The CDR3 DNA reads TGTGCCAGCAGCCCTGCTGTACAGGGTCCCTATGGCTACACCTTC. It translates to CASSPAVQGPYGYTF.

The J gene is TRBJ1-5, the V gene TRBV18; TRBD1 matches 7 bases. CDR1 and CDR2 from the germline V gene are KGHSH and LQKENI. The length of the CDR3 is 16 residues. Trimming removed 0 bases from V and 1 base from J; junction bases left unmatched: 3. CDR3 sequence: CASSPPGTASNQPQHF. CDR3 in DNA: TGTGCCAGCTCACCACCCGGGACAGCAAGCAATCAGCCCCAGCATTTT.

This sequence joins TRBV10-3 and TRBJ2-2; weak D call: TRBD1 (6 bases). Germline CDR1 ENHRY, CDR2 SYGVKD. The V end lost 1 base, the J end lost 5 bases, and 11 bases lay between the germline ends. CDR3 size: 15 residues. The CDR3 DNA reads TGTGCCATCAGTGAGTACAGGGAAGGTACCGGGGAGCTGTTTTTT. Its protein is CAISEYREGTGELFF.

The rearrangement joins TRBV19 to TRBJ2-1, with TRBD2 matching 8 bases. The CDR3 totals 16 residues. Germline CDR1 is LNHDA and CDR2 is SQIVND (reference sequence). The V gene end was trimmed by 2 bases and the J gene end by 0 bases; junction bases not matched to a gene: 3. The DNA for the CDR3 is TGTGCCAGTAGTATAAAAGCGGGGGCCTCCTACAATGAGCAGTTCTTC. Encoded protein: CASSIKAGASYNEQFF.

V is TRBV5-1 and J is TRBJ1-1; TRBD1 aligns across 8 bases. From germline, CDR1 is SGHRS and CDR2 YFSETQ. This CDR3 contains 14 residues. V gave up 3 bases and J gave up 3 bases; unmatched junction bases: 4. The CDR3 sequence is CASSSGQGDTEAFF. CDR3 in DNA: TGCGCCAGCAGCTCCGGACAGGGTGACACTGAAGCTTTCTTT.

The chain is built from TRBV27 and TRBJ1-6; D perhaps matches TRBD1 (5 bases). CDR3 length: 13 amino acids. Germline assignment: CDR1 MNHEY and CDR2 SMNVEV (reference sequence). Trimming cost V 7 bases and J 7 bases, with 11 bases left between them. The CDR3 nucleotides read TGTGCCAGCACCCGCCAGGGAAATTCACCCCTCCACTTT. This codes for CASTRQGNSPLHF.

The chain recombines TRBV14 with TRBJ2-6, with D hard to call. The V end lost 4 bases, the J end lost 1 base, and 8 bases lay between the germline ends. Germline V CDR1 and CDR2: SGHDN, FVKESK. This CDR3 region has 15 residues. The CDR3, as DNA: TGTGCCAGCAGCCCTAGTGGATCTGGGGCCAACGTCCTGACTTTC. Its translation is CASSPSGSGANVLTF.

The chain uses TRBV27 and TRBJ2-1, with 12 bases fitting TRBD2. CDR3 length: 19 amino acids. The V gene end was trimmed by 3 bases and the J gene end by 7 bases; junction bases not matched to a gene: 16. Germline lookup yields CDR1 MNHEY and CDR2 SMNVEV (reference sequence). CDR3 nucleotides: TGTGCCAGCAGTTTTGTGGGGAGTCTAGCGGGGGGGCATTGGAATGAGCAGTTCTTC. The encoded protein is CASSFVGSLAGGHWNEQFF.

In DNA form, the CDR3 reads TGTGCCAGCTCAGAGGGGGGGCTCCAAAATCAGCCCCAGCATTTT. This encodes CASSEGGLQNQPQHF. V usage is TRBV18 and J usage is TRBJ1-5; TRBD1 might be the D (6 bases). In germline, CDR1 is KGHSH, CDR2 LQKENI. The CDR3 extends over 15 amino acids. V dropped 5 bases and J dropped 4 bases, with 15 bases sitting between them.

The chain combines TRBV19 with TRBJ1-5; 8 bases agree with TRBD1. From germline, CDR1 is LNHDA and CDR2 SQIVND (reference sequence). The junction had 9 bases not matched to a gene; V was cut back by 8 bases and J by 15 bases. This CDR3 comprises 11 residues. The CDR3 DNA reads as TGTGCCAGTGCGTCAGGGGGCGGCCCGCATTTT. It specifies CASASGGGPHF. The whole variable domain, filled in from reference TRBV19 and TRBJ1-5, reads DGGITQSPKYLFRKEGQNVTLSCEQNLNHDAMYWYRQDPGQGLRLIYYSQIVNDFQKGDIAEGYSVSREKKESFPLTVTSAQKNPTAFYLCASASGGGPHFGDGTRLSIL.

This chain links TRBV6-4 with TRBJ1-1; 8 bases match TRBD1. Trimming removed 3 bases from V and 11 bases from J; junction bases left unmatched: 11. The CDR3 sequence is 14 residues long. Per the germline V gene, CDR1 is MRHNA and CDR2 is SNTAGT. For the CDR3, the DNA is TGTGCCAGCAGTGAGGCAGGGGGCACGGTACGCGCTTTCTTT. Translating it yields CASSEAGGTVRAFF.

The genes are TRBV12-2 and TRBJ1-3; no check of the table's D call, TRBD1, against the DNA was made. TRBV12-2 is flagged as a pseudogene. The CDR3 loop spans 14 amino acids. The CDR3 loop is CASRLDRSGNTIYF. The CDR3 DNA reads as TGTGCAAGTCGCTTAGACAGATCTGGAAACACCATATATTTT.

V is TRBV7-2 and J is TRBJ1-6; 7 bases agree with TRBD1. The CDR3 totals 17 residues. V shed 2 bases and J 4 bases; nucleotides not matched to a gene: 8. Per the germline V gene, CDR1 is SGHTA and CDR2 is FQGNSA. The DNA for the CDR3 is TGTGCCAGCAGCTTATCTGTCGGGACAGATTATAATTCACCCCTCCACTTT. This codes for CASSLSVGTDYNSPLHF.

This chain joins TRBV3-1 (or the pseudogene TRBV3-2) and TRBJ2-7; 10 bases match TRBD2. J lost 4 bases, V lost 5 bases, and 11 bases had no gene match. The CDR3 is 16 amino acids. The germline V gene has CDR1 LGHDT and CDR2 YNNKEL (reference sequence). For the CDR3, the DNA is TGTGCCAGCAGCAAAGCGGGGGGGTTCACTCCTTACGAGCAGTACTTC. Encoded protein: CASSKAGGFTPYEQYF.